One TCR beta chain is described in this entry. In its sample, this clonotype was seen many times. Its antigen has not been determined. No base quality information exists; no much larger clone differs at one position. The V and J ends are trimmed by 0 bases and 1 base, leaving 10 bases between them. The cysteine opens and the phenylalanine closes a CDR3 of 15 amino acids. Only the CDR3 part of the read is kept: 45 bases, read in frame from the first base. Looking up the germline V gene (reference sequence) yields CDR1 LNHNV and CDR2 YYDKDF. For sequencing, an Illumina MiSeq was employed. TRB rearrangements were amplified by multiplex PCR with BIOMED2 TRB-A/B primer pools. Illumina-compatible adapters and 7-nucleotide sample barcodes were attached to the amplicons through two consecutive PCRs. Phusion HS II polymerase was used for all library PCRs. The amplicons were purified from gel with the NucleoSpin Gel and PCR Clean-up kit, measured on Qubit, and combined at 4 nM. The quality of the amplicon pool was checked on an Agilent 2100 Bioanalyzer prior to Illumina next-generation sequencing. From the authors' description of their analysis: Annotation of TRB rearrangements was performed with MiXCR 3.0.8 using the default MiXCR reference library. Sequences with fewer than 2 reads and non-productive reads were filtered out, and every unique CDR3 nucleotide sequence was treated as a single clone. R 3.5.1 was used to calculate clonality, diversity, richness and V-J gene usage. GLIPH2 was used for TCR clustering by CDR3 similarity, and generation probabilities were calculated by OLGA. Only GLIPH2 clusters containing at least four unique TCR clonotypes present in at least three individuals were kept. The public reads were run again by TCRdb, first through fastp at Q25 and then through MiXCR, and only productive beta chains were kept. Rows with a matching CDR3 protein are joined into one entry that keeps the most common DNA and genes. The V and J calls were not made by the authors but by TCRdb's processing. This sample gives 12,000 to 15,000 distinct CDR3 sequences in total; about 30% of them show up just once. The ten largest make up approximately 6.3% of the sample.

This sample is drawn from a study of T and B cells in COVID-19 patients (dated by TCRdb to about 2020). Background on the whole study: Using TRB and IGH repertoire sequencing of peripheral blood, the study characterized adaptive immunity in COVID-19 patients who had active infection or had recovered. A recovered cohort comprised about 18 patients contributing roughly 20 samples, mostly after mild to moderate COVID-19 managed as outpatients. Median age was about 31 years in the recovered cohort versus about 63 years in the active-infection cohort. Critical illness requiring mechanical ventilation or ECMO was present in about 65% of the roughly 20 patients in the active-infection cohort. Comorbidities linked to unfavorable COVID-19 outcome were present in about 90% of the 20 patients in the active-infection cohort. The TCR and BCR sequence repository comprised over 35 patients and 69 time points, with over 8 million TCR sequences analysed. Two patients were in both the active and recovered cohorts because samples existed from active disease and from after recovery. Repertoire analyses used an age-matched reference group of 40 or so healthy donors who were negative for COVID-19 antibodies as the comparison. As many as 9 follow-up blood samples were taken per patient, and some of the samples covered different disease stages within the same individual.

Broad study findings and their caveats: The reported TCR clusters were stated to require prospective validation before clinical use. Specific T cell subsets (CD4+/Treg/CD8+) and sorted SARS-CoV-2-responsive or tetramer+ T cells had not yet been sequenced, and the corresponding sequencing experiments were ongoing. TRB repertoires were highly clonal in active COVID-19, whereas diversity and richness at recovery rose above healthy donor levels. A total of 2,000 to 2,500 exclusive TCR clusters, including 30 to 40 low-pGen clusters, were found in the recovered cohort. The cohort was judged too small for assessing how HLA contributes to COVID-19 susceptibility or severity. Patients with COVID-19 were reported to show strongly skewed TRBV/TRBJ gene usage. Few blood samples were available from mildly ill patients while symptoms were present or from severe cases at early time points.

TRB repertoires were amplified from roughly 230-500 ng of genomic DNA extracted from blood. The chain is made from TRBV15 and TRBJ2-7, with the D segment identity uncertain. This TCR derives from a human donor who had recovered from COVID-19. Sequenced input: blood. At the DNA level, the sequence is TGTGCCACCAGCAGAGATAGTGACACATCCTACGAGCAGTACTTC. It encodes CATSRDSDTSYEQYF.